The source of this T cell receptor beta chain is a study of Ad26.COV2.S vaccination and SARS-CoV-2 variants. In the study overall: Participants got Ad26.COV2.S intramuscularly, once or twice 56 days apart.

Study-level points and caveats: Total T cell responses may have been underestimated by the TCR breadth and depth analyses. Substantial post-vaccination breadth of spike-specific CD8+ and CD4+ T cell responses was reported.

Note on this clone: Its specificity is not known.

This table comes from immunoSEQ multiplex PCR, and its TCRdb copy is limited to in-frame clones, with some not included. The sample lists fewer than 800,000 clones, 89% seen once, with approximately 1.5% in the top ten. V was pared by 6 bases and J by 4 bases, with 13 bases between. The germline gives CDR1 SGHRS, CDR2 YFSETQ. This CDR3 contains 13 residues. Specified treatment: over 15 received Ad26.COV2.S at low or high dose, single or two shots; several received placebo; per-sample allocation not given. Sampling was performed 63 days after the first vaccine or placebo injection. Wuhan-strain spike was delivered by a replication-incompetent Ad26 vector.

V and J are TRBV5-1 and TRBJ1-1; no definite D call. The material sequenced was peripheral blood, taken in a trial of Ad26.COV2.S vaccine versus placebo. This receptor was identified in a person aged 18-60 years who received the Ad26.COV2.S COVID-19 vaccine or a placebo. The DNA of the CDR3 is TGCGCCAGCAAGAGGATCCCGGGCACTGAAGCTTTCTTT. The encoded protein is CASKRIPGTEAFF.